This T cell receptor (beta chain) was identified during a study of blood T cell repertoires in COVID-19. About the research overall: Sites in the United States, Italy and Spain provided acute and convalescent COVID-19 samples. PBMCs, B-cell-depleted T cells, or T cells were the source of the cDNA or gDNA that made up the material.

Original methodology: Reference gene primer amplification gave estimated nucleated cell counts. Using immunoSEQ multiplex PCR, the repertoire was profiled, and TCRdb retains in-frame clones only, with some absent. The V and J calls and clone size were taken over from that table, and D and trimming were inferred from the DNA. The data hold some 250,000 clones, with around 86% observed a single time. This TCR was recovered from a woman between 65 and 79 years old with active or convalescent COVID-19. The sample consisted of peripheral blood.

The CDR3 here is CASSIPTGGGEKLFF. For the CDR3, the DNA is TGTGCCAGTAGTATCCCGACGGGAGGGGGTGAAAAACTGTTTTTT. This chain links TRBV19 with TRBJ1-4, with D maybe TRBD1 (6 bases). The CDR3 is 15 amino acids. CDR1 LNHDA and CDR2 SQIVND come from the germline V gene (reference sequence). V was pared by 3 bases and J by 7 bases, with 15 bases between.